These 18 T cell receptor beta chains came from one sample sequenced in a study of control samples from healthy donors and cancer patients. The protocol was immunoSEQ multiplex PCR, while the TCRdb copy is restricted to in-frame clones and leaves out a portion. The sample carries roughly 170,000 clones, about 93% recorded once. Sequenced sample: blood. The receptors originated from a man younger than 35 in good health.

This clone was seen once. The chain combines TRBV10-3 with TRBJ2-1; D not certain. Germline lookup yields CDR1 ENHRY and CDR2 SYGVKD. The V end was cut by 3 bases, the J end by 7 bases, with 10 bases between. This CDR3 comprises 13 residues. The chain's CDR3 is CAISESARNEQFF. The CDR3 DNA is TGTGCCATCAGTGAAAGCGCCCGGAATGAGCAGTTCTTC.

J is TRBJ2-4 and V is TRBV15; D perhaps matches TRBD1 (6 bases). Trimming shortened V by 1 base and J by 6 bases, and 10 bases separated the two germline ends. Germline assignment: CDR1 LNHNV and CDR2 YYDKDF (reference sequence). This CDR3 contains 14 residues. CDR3 nucleotides: TGTGCCACCAGCAGAGGACAGGCAGTAAACATTCAGTACTTC. Residues: CATSRGQAVNIQYF.

This clone was detected a few times. This rearrangement joins TRBV7-9 to TRBJ2-3; 8 nucleotides align to TRBD1. This CDR3 is built from 16 residues. Germline CDR1 and CDR2: SEHNR and FQNEAQ (reference sequence). J gave up 1 base and V 5 bases, and 8 bases lay outside the gene matches. CDR3 in amino acids: CASSGGTGPGTDTQYF. The CDR3 DNA is TGTGCCAGCAGCGGCGGGACAGGCCCCGGCACAGATACGCAGTATTTT. The full variable domain, its missing parts supplied by reference TRBV7-9 and TRBJ2-3, is DTGVSQNPRHKITKRGQNVTFRCDPISEHNRLYWYRQTLGQGPEFLTYFQNEAQLEKSRLLSDRFSAERPKGSFSTLEIQRTEQGDSAMYLCASSGGTGPGTDTQYFGPGTRLTVL.

The rearrangement uses TRBV3-1 (or the pseudogene TRBV3-2) and TRBJ2-7; D possibly corresponds to TRBD1 (6 bases). The CDR3 is 13 amino acids. Germline V gene sequence: CDR1 LGHDT, CDR2 YNNKEL (reference sequence). V was shortened by 5 bases and J by 5 bases, with 13 bases between the two germline ends. The CDR3 protein is CASSLQGMDEQYF. As DNA, the CDR3 is TGTGCCAGCAGCTTACAGGGTATGGACGAGCAGTACTTC.

V usage is TRBV27 and J usage is TRBJ2-1; the match to TRBD1 covers 12 bases. The V gene's germline CDR1 is MNHEY and CDR2 SMNVEV (reference sequence). The CDR3 covers 15 residues. V lost 5 bases to trimming and J lost 8 bases; unmatched junction nucleotides: 7. The CDR3 sequence is CASSSSGTGGHEQFF. CDR3 coding DNA: TGTGCCAGCAGTAGCTCCGGGACAGGGGGCCATGAGCAGTTCTTC.

This CDR3 reads CASSQGLRGDPYEQYF. For the CDR3, the DNA is TGCGCCAGCAGCCAAGGACTTAGGGGGGACCCCTACGAGCAGTACTTC. The chain has TRBV4-1 and TRBJ2-7; either TRBD1 or TRBD2 may supply D (6 bases each). The CDR3 extends over 16 amino acids. V lost 1 base, J lost 2 bases, and 15 bases lay in between. The germline CDR1 and CDR2 sequences are MGHRA and YSYEKL.

A few counts support this clone. The CDR3 DNA reads TGCGCCAGCAGCCAAGTAGTTCGGGACAGCTCCTACGAGCAGTACTTC. Translating it yields CASSQVVRDSSYEQYF. V is TRBV4-1 and J is TRBJ2-7; 7 nucleotides align to TRBD1. V dropped 1 base and J dropped 0; count of bases not matched to a gene: 6. CDR3 length: 16 residues. Germline CDR1 and CDR2: MGHRA and YSYEKL.

A single count supports this clone. This sequence joins TRBV6-6 and TRBJ1-1; D call uncertain. From germline, CDR1 is MNHNY and CDR2 SVGAGI (reference sequence). The CDR3 spans 13 residues. The ends were cut back, 7 bases at V and 3 bases at J, with 12 bases in the middle. In nucleotides, the CDR3 is TGTGCCAGCACCTTATCCATGGACACTGAAGCTTTCTTT. Protein: CASTLSMDTEAFF.

This rearrangement joins TRBV28 to TRBJ1-1; D gene unclear. V shed 2 bases and J shed 6 bases, with 10 bases lying between them. The CDR3 extends over 13 amino acids. Germline CDR1 reads MDHEN; CDR2 reads SYDVKM. The CDR3 here is CASSLLDRPEAFF. Here the CDR3 DNA reads TGTGCCAGCAGTTTACTTGACCGTCCTGAAGCTTTCTTT.

The rearrangement links TRBV30 to TRBJ1-1; D not certain. The germline V gene has CDR1 GTSNPN and CDR2 SVGIG (reference sequence). CDR3 length: 13 residues. Trimming shortened V by 3 bases and J by 2 bases, and 10 bases separated the two germline ends. The CDR3 reads CAWRVGVNTEAFF. As DNA, the CDR3 is TGTGCCTGGAGGGTCGGGGTTAACACTGAAGCTTTCTTT.

The chain is built from TRBV10-3 and TRBJ2-3; perhaps TRBD2 as D (6 bases). V lost 4 bases, J lost 4 bases, and 18 bases lay in between. The germline gives CDR1 ENHRY, CDR2 SYGVKD. The CDR3 consists of 16 residues. For the CDR3, the DNA is TGTGCCATCAGTGGACTAGAGGAGTCTTGGGCAGATACGCAGTATTTT. Protein product: CAISGLEESWADTQYF.

The CDR3 bases are TGCGCCAGCAGCTCGGATCAGGGCGAGAACACTGAAGCTTTCTTT. Encoded protein: CASSSDQGENTEAFF. The J gene is TRBJ1-1, the V gene TRBV5-1; TRBD1 is a possible D gene (5 bases). V was cut by 3 bases and J by 1 base, with 13 bases left in between. Germline V gene sequence: CDR1 SGHRS, CDR2 YFSETQ. The CDR3 has 15 amino acids. The full variable domain, rest sourced from reference TRBV5-1 and TRBJ1-1, is KAGVTQTPRYLIKTRGQQVTLSCSPISGHRSVSWYQQTPGQGLQFLFEYFSETQRNKGNFPGRFSGRQFSNSRSEMNVSTLELGDSALYLCASSSDQGENTEAFFGQGTRLTVV.

This sequence joins TRBV28 and TRBJ2-5; a possible D gene is TRBD1 (5 bases). The CDR3 covers 13 residues. V lost 5 bases to trimming and J lost 2 bases, with 9 bases between them. Germline lookup yields CDR1 MDHEN and CDR2 SYDVKM. The CDR3: CASSATVQETQYF. DNA of the CDR3: TGTGCCAGCAGTGCGACAGTACAAGAGACCCAGTACTTC. Full variable domain (missing parts from reference TRBV28 and TRBJ2-5): DVKVTQSSRYLVKRTGEKVFLECVQDMDHENMFWYRQDPGLGLRLIYFSYDVKMKEKGDIPEGYSVSREKKERFSLILESASTNQTSMYLCASSATVQETQYFGPGTRLLVL.

The chain links TRBV11-2 to TRBJ2-6, with D possibly matching TRBD1 (6 bases). Between the trimmed V and J ends, which lost 2 bases and 2 bases, there was a span of 7 bases. CDR3 length equals 15 residues. Germline V CDR1 and CDR2: SGHAT, FQNNGV. The CDR3 is CASSLTGTGANVLTF. Here the CDR3 DNA reads TGTGCCAGCAGCTTAACAGGGACTGGGGCCAACGTCCTGACTTTC.

V and J are TRBV29-1 and TRBJ2-2; TRBD2 might be the D (7 bases). Looked up from germline, CDR1 is SQVTM and CDR2 is ANQGSEA. Trimming cost V 5 bases and J 5 bases, with 15 bases left between them. CDR3 length equals 14 residues. This CDR3 is CSVLRGAGTGELFF. The CDR3 DNA reads TGCAGCGTTCTTCGGGGGGCAGGGACCGGGGAGCTGTTTTTT.

In DNA, the CDR3 is TGCGCCAGCAGCTTGGTTGCGGGGACATCAGATACGCAGTATTTT. The encoded protein is CASSLVAGTSDTQYF. V is TRBV5-1 and J is TRBJ2-3; D is possibly TRBD1 or TRBD2 (6 bases each). Germline CDR1 is SGHRS and CDR2 is YFSETQ. The CDR3 sequence is 15 residues long. Trimming removed 0 bases from V and 4 bases from J, with 12 bases in between.

The genes are TRBV6-5 and TRBJ2-3; TRBD2 aligns across 7 bases. CDR3 length equals 13 residues. V shed 7 bases and J 5 bases; nucleotides not matched to a gene: 6. The germline V gene encodes CDR1 MNHEY and CDR2 SVGAGI. The CDR3 loop reads CASTRGEGDTQYF. DNA of the CDR3: TGTGCCAGCACACGGGGGGAGGGAGATACGCAGTATTTT.

CDR3 residues: CASSISTGGAVRVDQPQHF. The CDR3 DNA is TGTGCCAGTAGTATCTCGACAGGGGGTGCGGTAAGGGTTGATCAGCCCCAGCATTTT. This chain joins TRBV19 and TRBJ1-5, with 9 bases that match TRBD1. V lost 3 bases and J lost 5; bases outside the gene matches: 17. This CDR3 has 19 residues. The germline CDR1 and CDR2 sequences are LNHDA and SQIVND (reference sequence).